This paragraph covers one T cell receptor beta chain sequence. Repertoires were generated with immunoSEQ multiplex PCR, while TCRdb's copy carries only in-frame clones and drops some. The table includes about 64,000 clones, 75% to 95% detected once. The CDR3 is 15 residues long. Trimming pared 2 bases from V and 2 bases from J, leaving 11 bases between. Germline V CDR1 and CDR2: LNHNV, YYDKDF (reference sequence). Time point described: cycle 4 day 1 (C4D1), after more than five weeks of nivolumab. The patients all showed relapse after autologous stem cell transplantation, while their brentuximab vedotin exposure varied. The data originate from a study of PD-1 blockade in classical Hodgkin lymphoma.

The receptor was derived from a human donor with classical Hodgkin lymphoma. The sample was peripheral blood mononuclear cells (PBMCs), taken before the fourth cycle of nivolumab. This sequence joins TRBV15 and TRBJ2-3; maybe TRBD2 (6 bases). The CDR3 sequence is CATSRRWRDTDTQYF. The CDR3 coding sequence is TGTGCCACCAGCAGAAGGTGGAGGGACACAGATACGCAGTATTTT.